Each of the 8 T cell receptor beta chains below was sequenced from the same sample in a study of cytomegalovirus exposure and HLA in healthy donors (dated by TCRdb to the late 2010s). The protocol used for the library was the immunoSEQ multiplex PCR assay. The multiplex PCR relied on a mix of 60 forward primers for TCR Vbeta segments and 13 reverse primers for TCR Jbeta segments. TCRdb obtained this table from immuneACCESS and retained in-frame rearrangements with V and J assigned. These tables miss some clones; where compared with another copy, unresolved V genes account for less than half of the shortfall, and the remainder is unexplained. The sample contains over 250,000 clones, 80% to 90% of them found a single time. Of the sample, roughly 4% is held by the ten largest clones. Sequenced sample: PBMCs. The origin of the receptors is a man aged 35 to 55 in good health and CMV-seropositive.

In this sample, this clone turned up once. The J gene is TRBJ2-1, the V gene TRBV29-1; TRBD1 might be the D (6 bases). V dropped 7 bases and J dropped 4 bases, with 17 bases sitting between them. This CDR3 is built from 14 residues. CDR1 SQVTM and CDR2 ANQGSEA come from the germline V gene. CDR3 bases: TGCAGCGGTTACAGGGAGACAAGGTACAATGAGCAGTTCTTC. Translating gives CSGYRETRYNEQFF.

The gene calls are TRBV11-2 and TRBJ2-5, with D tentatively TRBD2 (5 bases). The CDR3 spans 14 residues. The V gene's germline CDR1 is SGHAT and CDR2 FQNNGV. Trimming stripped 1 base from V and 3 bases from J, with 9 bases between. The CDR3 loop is CASSLGLAKETQYF. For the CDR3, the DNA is TGTGCCAGCAGCTTAGGGTTAGCGAAAGAGACCCAGTACTTC.

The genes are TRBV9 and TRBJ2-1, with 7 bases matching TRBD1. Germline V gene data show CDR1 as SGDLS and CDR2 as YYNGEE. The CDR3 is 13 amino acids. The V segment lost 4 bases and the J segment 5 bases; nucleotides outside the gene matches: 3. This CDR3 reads CASSSTGDNEQFF. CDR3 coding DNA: TGTGCCAGCAGCTCTACAGGGGACAATGAGCAGTTCTTC.

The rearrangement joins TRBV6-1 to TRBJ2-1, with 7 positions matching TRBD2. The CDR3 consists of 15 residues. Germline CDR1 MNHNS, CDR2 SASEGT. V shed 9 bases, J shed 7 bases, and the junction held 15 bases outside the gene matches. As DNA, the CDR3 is TGTGCCAGTTGTCTCGGGAGGCGATGGGGAAATGAGCAGTTCTTC. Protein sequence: CASCLGRRWGNEQFF.

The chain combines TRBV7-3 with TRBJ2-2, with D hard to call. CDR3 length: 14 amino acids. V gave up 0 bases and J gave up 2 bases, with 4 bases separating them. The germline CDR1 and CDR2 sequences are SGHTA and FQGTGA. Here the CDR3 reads CASSLTGNTGELFF. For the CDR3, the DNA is TGTGCCAGCAGCTTAACTGGCAACACCGGGGAGCTGTTTTTT.

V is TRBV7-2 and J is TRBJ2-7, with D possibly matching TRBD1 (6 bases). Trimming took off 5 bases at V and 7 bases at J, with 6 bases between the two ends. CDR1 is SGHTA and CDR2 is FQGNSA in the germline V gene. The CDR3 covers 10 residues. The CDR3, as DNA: TGTGCCAGCAGCCAGGGGGAGCAGTACTTC. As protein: CASSQGEQYF.

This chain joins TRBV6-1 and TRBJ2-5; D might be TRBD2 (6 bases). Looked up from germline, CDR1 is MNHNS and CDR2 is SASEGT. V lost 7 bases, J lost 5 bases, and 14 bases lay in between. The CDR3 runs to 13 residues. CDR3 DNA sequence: TGTGCCAGCACCCCCTGGGACTTGGAGACCCAGTACTTC. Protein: CASTPWDLETQYF.

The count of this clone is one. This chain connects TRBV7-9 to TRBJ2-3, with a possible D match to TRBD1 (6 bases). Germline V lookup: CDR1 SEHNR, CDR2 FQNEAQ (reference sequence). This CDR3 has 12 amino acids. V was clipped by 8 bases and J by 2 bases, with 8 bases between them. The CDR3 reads CASGDNTDTQYF. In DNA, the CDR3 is TGTGCCAGCGGGGACAACACAGATACGCAGTATTTT.